This T cell receptor beta chain stems from a study of shared clonotypes between healthy human individuals. The CDR3 contains 13 residues. V was shortened by 3 bases and J by 5 bases, with 11 bases between the two germline ends. The germline V gene encodes CDR1 MDHEN and CDR2 SYDVKM. This clone was observed a few times. The repertoire was sequenced with immunoSEQ multiplex PCR; TCRdb's copy has only in-frame clones and lacks some. The data hold under 850,000 clones, with roughly 72% observed a single time. This TCR derives from a woman aged 25 to 45 in good health. The sample comprised memory CD4+ T cells sorted from blood. Subset in this sample: CD45RA-negative fraction. This sequence joins TRBV28 and TRBJ2-7; D is perhaps TRBD1 (5 bases). CDR3 nucleotide sequence: TGTGCCAGCAGTTTGCCAGGGAACGACGAGCAGTACTTC. Translated: CASSLPGNDEQYF.